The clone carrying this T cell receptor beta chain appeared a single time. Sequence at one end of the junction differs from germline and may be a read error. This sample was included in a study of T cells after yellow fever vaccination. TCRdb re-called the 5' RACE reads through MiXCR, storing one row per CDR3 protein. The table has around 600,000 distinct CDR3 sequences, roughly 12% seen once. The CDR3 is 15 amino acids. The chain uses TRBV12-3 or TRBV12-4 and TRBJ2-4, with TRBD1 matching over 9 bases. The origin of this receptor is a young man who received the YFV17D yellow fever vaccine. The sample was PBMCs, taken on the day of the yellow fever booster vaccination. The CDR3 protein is CASSYQAGQGNIQHF. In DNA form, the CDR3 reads TGTGCCAGCAGTTACCAGGCGGGACAGGGCAACATTCAGCACTTC.